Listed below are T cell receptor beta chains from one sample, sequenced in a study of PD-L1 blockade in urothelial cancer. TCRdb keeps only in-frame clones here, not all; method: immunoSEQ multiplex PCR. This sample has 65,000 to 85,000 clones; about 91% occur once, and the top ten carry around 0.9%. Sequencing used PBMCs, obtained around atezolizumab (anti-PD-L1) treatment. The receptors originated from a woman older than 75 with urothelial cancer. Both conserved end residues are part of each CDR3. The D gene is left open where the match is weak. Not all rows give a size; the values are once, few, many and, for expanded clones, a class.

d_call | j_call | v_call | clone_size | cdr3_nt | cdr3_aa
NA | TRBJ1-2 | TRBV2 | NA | TGTGCCAGCACCCCGAACTATGGCTACACCTTC | CASTPNYGYTF
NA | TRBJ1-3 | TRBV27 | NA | TGTGCCAGCATGAGCTCGGGAAACACCATATATTTT | CASMSSGNTIYF
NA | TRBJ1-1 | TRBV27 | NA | TGTGCCAGCGGCGGCCAGCCTCTGGCGTGGACTGAAGCTTTCTTT | CASGGQPLAWTEAFF
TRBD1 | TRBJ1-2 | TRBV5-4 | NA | TGTGCCAGCAGCCCCGGACAGGGGGCGTCTTTAAACTATGGCTACACCTTC | CASSPGQGASLNYGYTF
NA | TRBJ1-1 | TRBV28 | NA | TGTGCCAGCAGGTTACCACAGAACACTGAAGCTTTCTTT | CASRLPQNTEAFF
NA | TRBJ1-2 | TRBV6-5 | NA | TGTGCCAGCAGGGGTCTGGCAGGGGACTATGGCTACACCTTC | CASRGLAGDYGYTF
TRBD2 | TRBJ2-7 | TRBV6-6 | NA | TGTGCCAGCAGAACCCTAGCGGGAGGCCCCTCCTACGAGCAGTACTTC | CASRTLAGGPSYEQYF
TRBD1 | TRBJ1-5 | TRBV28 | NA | TGTGCCAGCACAGGGGGGCAGGGCCATCAGCCCCAGCATTTT | CASTGGQGHQPQHF
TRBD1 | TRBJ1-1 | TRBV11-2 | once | TGTGCCAGCAGCTCCTCGCCGACAGGGACCACTGAAGCTTTCTTT | CASSSSPTGTTEAFF
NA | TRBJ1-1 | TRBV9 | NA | TGTGCCAGCAGCGTGGACAACGTTATCACTGAAGCTTTCTTT | CASSVDNVITEAFF
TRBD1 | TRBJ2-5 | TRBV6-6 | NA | TGTGCCAGCACCACAGGGGTCCAAGAGACCCAGTACTTC | CASTTGVQETQYF
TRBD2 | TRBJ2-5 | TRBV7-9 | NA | TGTGCCAGCAGCGCCCCTAGCGGGAGGTATCCACAAGAGACCCAGTACTTC | CASSAPSGRYPQETQYF
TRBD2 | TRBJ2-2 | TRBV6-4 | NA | TGTGCCAGCAGTGTTCTAGCGGGAGCCACCGGGGAGCTGTTTTTT | CASSVLAGATGELFF
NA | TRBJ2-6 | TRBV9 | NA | TGTGCCAGCAGCCCAAGTCAAAGCGGATCTGGGGCCAACGTCCTGACTTTC | CASSPSQSGSGANVLTF
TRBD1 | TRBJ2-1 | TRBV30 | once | TGTGCCTGCTCGATAACGGACAGGCCTTTCGGTGAGCAGTTCTTC | CACSITDRPFGEQFF
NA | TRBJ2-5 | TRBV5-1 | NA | TGCGCCAGCAGCAAACAGGGTAGGGGCCAAGAGACCCAGTACTTC | CASSKQGRGQETQYF
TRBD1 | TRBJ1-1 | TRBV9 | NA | TGTGCCAGCAGCAACCGGGACAGGGGGGCGGGGAACACTGAAGCTTTCTTT | CASSNRDRGAGNTEAFF
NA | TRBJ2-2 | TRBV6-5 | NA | TGTGCCAGCACCGGACTAACGAGGACCGGGGAGCTGTTTTTT | CASTGLTRTGELFF
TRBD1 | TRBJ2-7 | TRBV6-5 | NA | TGTGCCAGCAGGCAACCGGGACAGGTCGGCGAGCAGTACTTC | CASRQPGQVGEQYF
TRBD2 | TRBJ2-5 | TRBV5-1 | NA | TGCGCCAGCAGCTCCGGGACTACAAAGGAGACCCAGTACTTC | CASSSGTTKETQYF
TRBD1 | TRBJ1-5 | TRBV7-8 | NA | TGTGCCAGCAGCTTAGTTGGGACAGTTAATCAGCCCCAGCATTTT | CASSLVGTVNQPQHF
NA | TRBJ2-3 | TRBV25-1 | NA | TGTGCCAGCAGTCCGGGAATCGGCACAGATACGCAGTATTTT | CASSPGIGTDTQYF
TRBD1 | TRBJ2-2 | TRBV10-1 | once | TGCGCCAGCACTACAGGGGCCGGGGAGCTGTTTTTT | CASTTGAGELFF
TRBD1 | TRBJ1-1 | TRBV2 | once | TGTGCCAGCAGTGGACAGGGAGGGAACACTGAAGCTTTCTTT | CASSGQGGNTEAFF
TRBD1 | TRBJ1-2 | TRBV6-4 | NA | TGTGCCAGCAGCGAACAGGGGGCGAGAAGCTACACCTTC | CASSEQGARSYTF
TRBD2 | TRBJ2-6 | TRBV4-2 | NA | TGTGCCAGCAGCCAAGTAGAGGTGCTCGGGGGGTCTGGGGCCAACGTCCTGACTTTC | CASSQVEVLGGSGANVLTF
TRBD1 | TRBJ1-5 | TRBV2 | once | TGTGCCAGCAGCGCCGGGACAGCCCATCAGCCCCAGCATTTT | CASSAGTAHQPQHF
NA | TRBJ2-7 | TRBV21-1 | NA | TGTGCCAGCAGGGTGACTAGCGGGAGACGGTACGAGCAGTACTTC | CASRVTSGRRYEQYF
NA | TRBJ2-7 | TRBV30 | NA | TGTGCCTGGAGTTTAACGGGGGAGCAGTACTTC | CAWSLTGEQYF
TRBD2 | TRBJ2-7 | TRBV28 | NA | TGTGCCAGCAGCTTGGAGGGAGGGCTCACCTACGAGCAGTACTTC | CASSLEGGLTYEQYF
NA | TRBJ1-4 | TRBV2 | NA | TGTGCCAGCAGTGCGGAGGGCGGTGAAAAACTGTTTTTT | CASSAEGGEKLFF
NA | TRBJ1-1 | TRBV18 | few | TGTGCCAGCTCACCACCGAGTATCACTGAAGCTTTCTTT | CASSPPSITEAFF
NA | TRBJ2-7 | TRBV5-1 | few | TGCGCCAGCAGCCTAGGTAATCAGGGAACCGAGCAGTACTTC | CASSLGNQGTEQYF
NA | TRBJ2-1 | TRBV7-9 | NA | TGTGCCAGCAGCTATACGATAGCAGGGAATGAGCAGTTCTTC | CASSYTIAGNEQFF
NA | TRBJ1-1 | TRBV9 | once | TGTGCCAGCAGTCGGGGGTGGCGGGGGAACACTGAAGCTTTCTTT | CASSRGWRGNTEAFF
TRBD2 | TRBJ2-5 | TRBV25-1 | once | TGTGCCAGCAGTGAATGGCTAGCGGGCCTCCAAGAGACCCAGTACTTC | CASSEWLAGLQETQYF
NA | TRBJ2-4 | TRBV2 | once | TGTGCCGCTGCGACAATAAACATTCAGTACTTC | CAAATINIQYF
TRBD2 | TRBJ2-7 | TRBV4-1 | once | TGCGCCAGCAGCCAAGACTGGACTAGCGGGAGAAAGCAGTACTTC | CASSQDWTSGRKQYF
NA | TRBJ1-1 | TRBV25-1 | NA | TGTGCCAGCAGTGAGTATTCCCACGAGACTGAAGCTTTCTTT | CASSEYSHETEAFF
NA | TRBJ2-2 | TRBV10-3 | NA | TGTGCCATCAGTGAGCCCAGTTCCGGGGAGCTGTTTTTT | CAISEPSSGELFF
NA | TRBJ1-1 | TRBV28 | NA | TGTGCCAGCAGTATATTGACGGGCACTGAAGCTTTCTTT | CASSILTGTEAFF
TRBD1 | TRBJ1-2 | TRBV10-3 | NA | TGTGCCATCAGTGAGTCGGAGGGACAGAGCCTCTATGGCTACACCTTC | CAISESEGQSLYGYTF
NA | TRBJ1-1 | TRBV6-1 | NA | TGTGCCAGCAGTGAAGAAGGGGGGGGGAACTCTGAAGCTTTCTTT | CASSEEGGGNSEAFF
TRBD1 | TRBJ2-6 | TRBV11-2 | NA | TGTGCCAGCAGCTTACACAGGGGAACTGGGGCCAACGTCCTGACTTTC | CASSLHRGTGANVLTF
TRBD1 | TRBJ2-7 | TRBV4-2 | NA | TGTGCCAGCAGCTTAGGACAGGGGTCCTACGAGCAGTACTTC | CASSLGQGSYEQYF
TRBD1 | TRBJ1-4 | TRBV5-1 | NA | TGCGCCAGCAGCACATGGGACAGCTTTAATGAAAAACTGTTTTTT | CASSTWDSFNEKLFF
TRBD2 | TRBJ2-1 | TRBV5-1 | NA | TGCGCCAGCAGCTTGGCAGGCGGGAGCTCCTACAATGAGCAGTTCTTC | CASSLAGGSSYNEQFF
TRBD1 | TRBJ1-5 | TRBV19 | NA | TGTGCCAGTAGTACAAACACAGGGGTTCAGCCCCAGCATTTT | CASSTNTGVQPQHF
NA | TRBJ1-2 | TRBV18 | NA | TGTGCCAGCTCACCACCGGCGTCGGGGAATTGGGGCTACACCTTC | CASSPPASGNWGYTF
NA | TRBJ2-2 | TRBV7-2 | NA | TGTGCCAGCAGCACCCCTAGAACCGGGGAGCTGTTTTTT | CASSTPRTGELFF
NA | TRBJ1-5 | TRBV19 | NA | TGTGCCAGTAAGAGGGGGGGAAGCAATCAGCCCCAGCATTTT | CASKRGGSNQPQHF
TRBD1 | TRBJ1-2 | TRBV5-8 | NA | TGTGCCAGCAGCTTTACAGGGGTTCAAGGCTACACCTTC | CASSFTGVQGYTF
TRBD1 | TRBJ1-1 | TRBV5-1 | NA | TGCGCCAGCAGCTCGTATCCGGACAGGCAGAACACTGAAGCTTTCTTT | CASSSYPDRQNTEAFF
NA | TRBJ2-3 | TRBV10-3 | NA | TGTGCCATCAGTGCCCCTAGCGAGAGCACAGATACGCAGTATTTT | CAISAPSESTDTQYF
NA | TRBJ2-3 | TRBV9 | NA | TGTGCCAGCAGCGTAGGCGGGGTTCAAGTAGATACGCAGTATTTT | CASSVGGVQVDTQYF
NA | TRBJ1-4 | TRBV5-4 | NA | TGTGCCAGCAGCTCGAAGGGGTCTAATGAAAAACTGTTTTTT | CASSSKGSNEKLFF
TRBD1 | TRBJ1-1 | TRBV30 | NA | TGTGCCTGGAGGTTACCGGGACAGTGGAACACTGAAGCTTTCTTT | CAWRLPGQWNTEAFF
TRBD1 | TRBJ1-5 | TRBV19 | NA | TGTGCCAGTAGTAAGACAGGGGTGCGCAATCAGCCCCAGCATTTT | CASSKTGVRNQPQHF
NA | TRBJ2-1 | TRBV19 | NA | TGTGCCAGTAGTATCCGGGTATTTGGTAATGAGCAGTTCTTC | CASSIRVFGNEQFF